What follows are 27 T cell receptor beta chains derived from one specimen sequenced in a study of OX40 agonist ivuxolimab in advanced cancers. The table came from immunoSEQ multiplex PCR; TCRdb's copy has only in-frame clones and leaves some out. The sample records about 150,000 clones, roughly 91% being singletons. Specimen: CD4+ or CD8+ T cells sorted from blood, collected in a trial of the OX40 agonist ivuxolimab. The receptors shown here come from an adult with an advanced solid tumor such as melanoma, head and neck, liver or kidney cancer.

CDR3 DNA sequence: TGTGCCAGCAGCCCTCAGGTGGCGGGAGTTCGGGCCGGGGAGCTGTTTTTT. This gives the protein CASSPQVAGVRAGELFF. The chain combines TRBV5-6 with TRBJ2-2, with 7 bases identical to TRBD2. The CDR3 totals 17 residues. After removal of 4 bases from V and 6 bases from J, the junction contained 15 bases not matched to a gene. The germline CDR1 and CDR2 sequences are SGHDT and YYEEEE. The variable domain in full, completed from reference TRBV5-6 and TRBJ2-2, reads DAGVTQSPTHLIKTRGQQVTLRCSPKSGHDTVSWYQQALGQGPQFIFQYYEEEERQRGNFPDRFSGHQFPNYSSELNVNALLLGDSALYLCASSPQVAGVRAGELFFGEGSRLTVL.

V gene TRBV11-3 combines with J gene TRBJ1-1, with D possibly matching TRBD1 (5 bases). The germline CDR1 and CDR2 sequences are SGHNT and YENEEA. The ends were cut back, 5 bases at V and 4 bases at J, with 11 bases in the middle. This CDR3 spans 13 amino acids. CDR3 in DNA: TGTGCCAGCAGCACGGGGGTGTTCACTGAAGCTTTCTTT. Its translation is CASSTGVFTEAFF.

The chain links TRBV7-2 to TRBJ1-3; D remains unclear. The CDR3 has 14 residues. Germline CDR1 reads SGHTA; CDR2 reads FQGNSA. V lost 5 bases to trimming and J lost 0 bases, with 8 bases between them. The chain's CDR3 is CASSLGSSGNTIYF. CDR3 bases: TGTGCCAGCAGCCTGGGGAGCTCTGGAAACACCATATATTTT.

This chain links TRBV7-2 with TRBJ2-5; TRBD2 aligns across 8 bases. V dropped 2 bases and J dropped 5; count of bases not matched to a gene: 13. The CDR3 has 17 amino acids. Per germline, CDR1 SGHTA and CDR2 FQGNSA. DNA of the CDR3: TGTGCCAGCAGCTTATCGGCCTCCCGGGGGGGCACGGAGACCCAGTACTTC. Amino acid sequence: CASSLSASRGGTETQYF.

CDR3 loop: CASSPQGQGYTEAFF. As DNA, the CDR3 is TGTGCCAGCAGCCCCCAGGGACAGGGTTACACTGAAGCTTTCTTT. The J gene is TRBJ1-1, the V gene TRBV7-8, with 9 bases matching TRBD1. The CDR3 covers 15 residues. The J segment lost 3 bases and the V segment lost 5 bases, leaving 7 bases of the junction unmatched. The V gene's germline CDR1 is SGHVS and CDR2 FQNEAQ.

V and J are TRBV6-5 and TRBJ1-4; possible D gene TRBD1, 6 bases. Trimming cost V 2 bases and J 4 bases, with 14 bases left between them. Germline lookup yields CDR1 MNHEY and CDR2 SVGAGI. This CDR3 region has 16 residues. The CDR3 is CASSYRGWGLNEKLFF. The CDR3 DNA follows: TGTGCCAGCAGTTACCGTGGTTGGGGGCTTAATGAAAAACTGTTTTTT.

This sequence joins TRBV19 and TRBJ2-1; D remains ambiguous. CDR3 length: 11 amino acids. Germline V gene data show CDR1 as LNHDA and CDR2 as SQIVND (reference sequence). The V end lost 9 bases, the J end lost 3 bases, and 6 bases lay between the germline ends. For the CDR3, the DNA is TGTGCCAGCGAAAACTACAATGAGCAGTTCTTC. It yields the protein CASENYNEQFF.

V is TRBV6-6 and J is TRBJ2-1, with D perhaps matching TRBD2 (6 bases). Germline CDR1 is MNHNY and CDR2 is SVGAGI (reference sequence). Trimming removed 2 bases from V and 5 bases from J, with 16 bases in between. CDR3 length: 16 residues. The CDR3 region is CASSYGMSGSHNEQFF. The CDR3 DNA reads TGTGCCAGCAGTTACGGGATGAGCGGGTCCCACAATGAGCAGTTCTTC.

The chain couples TRBV27 to TRBJ2-5; D ambiguous. The CDR3 runs 17 residues. Trimming cost V 6 bases and J 0 bases, with 20 bases left between them. The germline CDR1 and CDR2 sequences are MNHEY and SMNVEV (reference sequence). The CDR3 reads CASSPRWGFLDQETQYF. The CDR3 DNA sequence: TGTGCCAGCAGCCCACGGTGGGGATTTCTTGACCAAGAGACCCAGTACTTC.

The CDR3 nucleotides read TGTGCCAGCAGCCCATACAGCCAAACTAACTATGGCTACACCTTC. Translation gives CASSPYSQTNYGYTF. The V and J genes are TRBV7-2 and TRBJ1-2; D is unresolved. From germline, CDR1 is SGHTA and CDR2 FQGNSA. CDR3 length: 15 residues. V was shortened by 5 bases and J by 0 bases, with 13 bases between the two germline ends.

Remarks on this clone: Other DNA sequences within the sample encode an identical CDR3. V usage is TRBV9 and J usage is TRBJ2-1; 9 bases are a match to TRBD2. V was pared by 3 bases and J by 7 bases, with 8 bases of the junction left unmatched. Germline V CDR1 and CDR2: SGDLS, YYNGEE. The CDR3 extends over 15 amino acids. DNA for the CDR3: TGTGCCAGCAGCGCTAGTAGCGGGAGTACGAATGAGCAGTTCTTC. Protein product: CASSASSGSTNEQFF.

The chain joins TRBV7-2 to TRBJ2-1; D is unresolved. The CDR3 runs to 16 residues. From germline, CDR1 is SGHTA and CDR2 FQGNSA. The V and J ends lost 5 bases and 10 bases respectively, with 24 bases between them. The CDR3 loop is CASSRSYRALPGEQFF. The DNA of the CDR3 is TGTGCCAGCAGCCGTAGTTACCGGGCCCTCCCTGGAGAGCAGTTCTTC.

The table lists this clone with a few counts. The V and J genes are TRBV29-1 and TRBJ1-5; 11 nucleotides align to TRBD1. Germline CDR1 SQVTM, CDR2 ANQGSEA. The trim removed 6 bases at V and 5 bases at J, leaving 0 bases unmatched. The length of the CDR3 is 12 residues. The CDR3, as DNA: TGCAGCGTGGGACAGGGGGATCAGCCCCAGCATTTT. Amino acids: CSVGQGDQPQHF. Drawing the rest from reference TRBV29-1 and TRBJ1-5, the complete variable domain is SAVISQKPSRDICQRGTSLTIQCQVDSQVTMMFWYRQQPGQSLTLIATANQGSEATYESGFVIDKFPISRPNLTFSTLTVSNMSPEDSSIYLCSVGQGDQPQHFGDGTRLSIL.

The chain couples TRBV19 to TRBJ2-5; no reliable D call. The germline gives CDR1 LNHDA, CDR2 SQIVND (reference sequence). Trimming pared 6 bases from V and 2 bases from J, leaving 4 bases between. This CDR3 contains 11 residues. This CDR3 reads CASSEQETQYF. The DNA for the CDR3 is TGTGCCAGTAGCGAACAAGAGACCCAGTACTTC. Drawing the rest from reference TRBV19 and TRBJ2-5, the complete variable domain is DGGITQSPKYLFRKEGQNVTLSCEQNLNHDAMYWYRQDPGQGLRLIYYSQIVNDFQKGDIAEGYSVSREKKESFPLTVTSAQKNPTAFYLCASSEQETQYFGPGTRLLVL.

The chain links TRBV5-1 to TRBJ2-3, with TRBD1 matching 7 bases. V was clipped by 5 bases and J by 0 bases; unmatched bases: 3. The CDR3 has 14 amino acids. Germline V gives CDR1 SGHRS, CDR2 YFSETQ. The CDR3 coding sequence is TGCGCCAGCAGGATAGGGGGCAGCACAGATACGCAGTATTTT. Its translation: CASRIGGSTDTQYF.

The rearrangement joins TRBV9 to TRBJ2-3; 10 bases map to TRBD2. V shed 0 bases, J shed 6 bases, and the junction held 10 bases outside the gene matches. The length of the CDR3 is 17 residues. Germline CDR1 reads SGDLS; CDR2 reads YYNGEE. The CDR3 nucleotides are TGTGCCAGCAGCGTAGGGGCTAGCGGGAGAGGATGGGATACGCAGTATTTT. It specifies CASSVGASGRGWDTQYF.

The genes are TRBV6-5 and TRBJ2-5; D gene uncertain. The V and J ends lost 0 bases and 4 bases respectively, with 0 bases between them. Germline V gives CDR1 MNHEY, CDR2 SVGAGI. CDR3 size: 11 residues. For the CDR3, the DNA is TGTGCCAGCAGTTACTCAGAGACCCAGTACTTC. Protein product: CASSYSETQYF.

This chain joins TRBV5-5 and TRBJ2-3; 9 bases align to TRBD2. V gave up 0 bases and J gave up 9 bases; unmatched junction bases: 8. Germline V gene data show CDR1 as SGHKS and CDR2 as YYEKEE (reference sequence). The CDR3 is made up of 15 amino acids. CDR3 amino acids: CASSLESSGDGTQYF. CDR3 sequence (DNA): TGTGCCAGCAGCTTGGAGTCTAGCGGGGACGGGACGCAGTATTTT.

The chain links TRBV4-3 to TRBJ1-1; D is ambiguous. Trimming pared 3 bases from V and 1 base from J, leaving 6 bases between. CDR3 size: 13 residues. Germline-derived CDR1 and CDR2 are LGHNA and YSLEER. The CDR3 protein is CASSHLGNTEAFF. The CDR3 coding sequence is TGCGCCAGCAGCCATTTGGGGAACACTGAAGCTTTCTTT.

The chain joins TRBV5-6 to TRBJ2-2; D is unresolved. The germline V gene has CDR1 SGHDT and CDR2 YYEEEE. V was clipped by 3 bases and J by 5 bases, with 8 bases between them. There are 13 residues in the CDR3. The CDR3 nucleotides are TGTGCCAGCAGCTCACAATTAACCGGGGAGCTGTTTTTT. Protein sequence: CASSSQLTGELFF.

The rearrangement links TRBV7-2 to TRBJ1-5; D is uncertain. Germline CDR1 and CDR2: SGHTA and FQGNSA. The CDR3 runs 15 residues. V lost 2 bases and J lost 0, with 8 bases in between. This CDR3 is CASSLRPDSNQPQHF. The CDR3, as DNA: TGTGCCAGCAGCTTAAGACCAGATAGCAATCAGCCCCAGCATTTT. The full variable domain, rest sourced from reference TRBV7-2 and TRBJ1-5, is GAGVSQSPSNKVTEKGKDVELRCDPISGHTALYWYRQSLGQGLEFLIYFQGNSAPDKSGLPSDRFSAERTGGSVSTLTIQRTQQEDSAVYLCASSLRPDSNQPQHFGDGTRLSIL.

Here the CDR3 DNA reads TGTGCCAGCAGTTTATCGGGCTGGCGGACTAATGAAAAACTGTTTTTT. Translated: CASSLSGWRTNEKLFF. V usage is TRBV27 and J usage is TRBJ1-4; unclear D gene. Germline lookup yields CDR1 MNHEY and CDR2 SMNVEV (reference sequence). V was shortened by 0 bases and J by 2 bases, with 10 bases between the two germline ends. The CDR3 covers 16 residues.

The J gene is TRBJ2-2, the V gene TRBV7-2; D gene unclear. There are 14 residues in the CDR3. The V end was cut by 2 bases, the J end by 5 bases, with 9 bases between. Germline CDR1 is SGHTA and CDR2 is FQGNSA. The CDR3 protein is CASSLTWGTGELFF. The CDR3 DNA is TGTGCCAGCAGCTTAACATGGGGAACCGGGGAGCTGTTTTTT.

The V and J genes are TRBV19 and TRBJ1-5; a weak D match, TRBD1 (5 bases). There are 16 residues in the CDR3. Germline V lookup: CDR1 LNHDA, CDR2 SQIVND (reference sequence). V dropped 11 bases and J dropped 0 bases, with 20 bases sitting between them. In nucleotides, the CDR3 is TGTGCCTCGAAGGGGAGTGTTGCATATAGCAATCAGCCCCAGCATTTT. Residues: CASKGSVAYSNQPQHF.

Turning to this clone: This sample includes further DNA sequences coding for the same CDR3. The CDR3 region is CASSSTGQGMSGYTF. DNA of the CDR3: TGTGCCAGCAGTTCTACCGGACAGGGGATGTCTGGCTACACCTTC. This rearrangement joins TRBV28 to TRBJ1-2; 9 bases agree with TRBD1. V lost 4 bases to trimming and J lost 7 bases; unmatched junction nucleotides: 10. The length of the CDR3 is 15 residues. CDR1 MDHEN and CDR2 SYDVKM come from the germline V gene.

The chain employs TRBV13 and TRBJ2-7; 8 positions match TRBD1. Germline CDR1 PRHDT, CDR2 FYEKMQ (reference sequence). V gave up 7 bases and J gave up 1 base; unmatched junction bases: 6. There are 14 residues in the CDR3. CDR3 sequence reads: CASTKDRVSYEQYF. DNA of the CDR3: TGTGCCAGCACTAAGGACAGGGTTTCCTACGAGCAGTACTTC. Looking up the rest from reference TRBV13 and TRBJ2-7 gives the full variable domain: AAGVIQSPRHLIKEKRETATLKCYPIPRHDTVYWYQQGPGQDPQFLISFYEKMQSDKGSIPDRFSAQQFSDYHSELNMSSLELGDSALYFCASTKDRVSYEQYFGPGTRLTVT.

This clone showed up just once. V gene TRBV2 combines with J gene TRBJ2-5, with D perhaps TRBD2 (5 bases). Trimming removed 6 bases at V and 3 bases at J, with 8 bases between. Germline V gives CDR1 SNHLY, CDR2 FYNNEI. This CDR3 region has 12 residues. The CDR3 DNA sequence: TGTGCCAGCAGGGACTCCGAAGAGACCCAGTACTTC. It is translated as CASRDSEETQYF.